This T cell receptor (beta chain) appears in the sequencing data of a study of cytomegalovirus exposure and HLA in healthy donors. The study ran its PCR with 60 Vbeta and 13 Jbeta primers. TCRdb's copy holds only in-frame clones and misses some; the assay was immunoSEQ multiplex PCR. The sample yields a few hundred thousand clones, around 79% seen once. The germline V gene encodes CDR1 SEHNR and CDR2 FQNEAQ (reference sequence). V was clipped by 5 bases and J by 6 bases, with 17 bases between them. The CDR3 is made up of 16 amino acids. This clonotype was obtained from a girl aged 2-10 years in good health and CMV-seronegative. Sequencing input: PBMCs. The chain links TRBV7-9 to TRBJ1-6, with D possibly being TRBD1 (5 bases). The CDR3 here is CASSERTAGGNSPLHF. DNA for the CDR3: TGTGCCAGCAGCGAACGGACGGCGGGGGGTAATTCACCCCTCCACTTT.